This TCR beta chain derives from a study of control samples from healthy donors and cancer patients. The CDR3 loop spans 19 amino acids. Looked up from germline, CDR1 is SGDLS and CDR2 is YYNGEE. The V end was cut by 4 bases, the J end by 2 bases, with 25 bases between. The protocol was immunoSEQ multiplex PCR, while the TCRdb copy is restricted to in-frame clones and leaves out a portion. The table lists 98,000 or so clones, roughly four fifths of them singletons. This chain links TRBV9 with TRBJ1-3; D might be TRBD1 (5 bases). This receptor was obtained from a young man in good health. Material: blood. The CDR3 sequence is CASSPIGGGAGMAGNTIYF. Here the CDR3 DNA reads TGTGCCAGCAGCCCAATTGGGGGTGGGGCAGGGATGGCTGGAAACACCATATATTTT.